A single sample gave rise to the 9 T cell receptor beta chains below, sequenced in a study of cytomegalovirus exposure and HLA in healthy donors. The method was immunoSEQ multiplex PCR; TCRdb's version includes in-frame clones alone and lacks a portion of them. This table holds more than 50,000 clones, roughly 94% found once. Specimen: PBMCs. Source of these receptors: a man between 18 and 35 years old in good health and CMV-seronegative.

The rearrangement uses TRBV7-9 and TRBJ1-4, with 8 nucleotides matching TRBD1. J was trimmed by 8 bases and V by 9 bases; bases with no gene match: 14. Germline-derived CDR1 and CDR2 are SEHNR and FQNEAQ (reference sequence). The CDR3 contains 15 residues. CDR3 bases: TGTGCCAGTATGCGTCAGGGGGCAAAGGAGGAAAAACTGTTTTTT. Amino acids: CASMRQGAKEEKLFF.

V is TRBV11-2 and J is TRBJ2-5, with D possibly matching TRBD2 (5 bases). The CDR3 runs 15 residues. V lost 0 bases, J lost 5 bases, and 13 bases lay in between. Germline V gene data show CDR1 as SGHAT and CDR2 as FQNNGV. CDR3 region: CASSLEQSGFETQYF. The CDR3 region has the DNA TGTGCCAGCAGCTTAGAACAGTCGGGATTCGAGACCCAGTACTTC.

This chain joins TRBV6-4 and TRBJ2-1, with 9 bases lining up with TRBD2. Germline-derived CDR1 and CDR2 are MRHNA and SNTAGT. V lost 3 bases to trimming and J lost 5 bases; unmatched junction nucleotides: 5. The CDR3 has 15 amino acids. CDR3 in amino acids: CASSEGAGGNNEQFF. The DNA for the CDR3 is TGTGCCAGCAGTGAGGGGGCGGGAGGGAACAATGAGCAGTTCTTC.

This chain connects TRBV4-2 to TRBJ1-6, with D possibly being TRBD1 (6 bases). The CDR3 consists of 17 residues. Trimming shortened V by 3 bases and J by 0 bases, and 12 bases separated the two germline ends. The V gene's germline CDR1 is LGHNA and CDR2 YNFKEQ. For the CDR3, the DNA is TGTGCCAGCAGCCACGGGACAAGTAGCTCCTATAATTCACCCCTCCACTTT. This codes for CASSHGTSSSYNSPLHF.

This chain uses TRBV6-4 with TRBJ2-3, with 7 nucleotides matching TRBD1. Germline CDR1 reads MRHNA; CDR2 reads SNTAGT. Unmatched junction bases numbered 6, after V lost 7 bases and J lost 2 bases. The CDR3 has 14 residues. CDR3 in amino acids: CASKRTGFTDTQYF. CDR3 bases: TGTGCCAGCAAAAGGACAGGATTCACAGATACGCAGTATTTT.

The V and J genes are TRBV5-1 and TRBJ1-1; 10 bases are a match to TRBD1. V lost 4 bases, J lost 2 bases, and 8 bases stayed unmatched. CDR1 SGHRS and CDR2 YFSETQ come from the germline V gene. The CDR3 covers 16 residues. DNA for the CDR3: TGCGCCAGCAGCCCACGGACAGGGGGGACCAACACTGAAGCTTTCTTT. Translated, it gives CASSPRTGGTNTEAFF.

The V call is TRBV2, the J call TRBJ1-1; 7 bases agree with TRBD1. The CDR3 is made up of 13 amino acids. CDR1 SNHLY and CDR2 FYNNEI come from the germline V gene. V shed 8 bases, J shed 0 bases, and the junction held 3 bases outside the gene matches. CDR3 sequence reads: CASGGQLNTEAFF. CDR3 nucleotide sequence: TGTGCCAGCGGGGGACAGTTGAACACTGAAGCTTTCTTT.

This clone was detected only once. This CDR3 is CASQEGGEQFF. The CDR3 bases are TGTGCCAGCCAGGAGGGCGGTGAGCAGTTCTTC. The V gene is TRBV2, the J gene TRBJ2-1; D may be TRBD2 (6 bases). CDR1 is SNHLY and CDR2 is FYNNEI in the germline V gene. CDR3 length: 11 residues. The V gene lost 8 bases and the J gene lost 9 bases, with 11 bases spanning the gap.

J is TRBJ2-7 and V is TRBV7-2, with D possibly being TRBD1 (6 bases). This CDR3 comprises 14 residues. Trimming stripped 5 bases from V and 3 bases from J, with 14 bases between. Germline V gives CDR1 SGHTA, CDR2 FQGNSA. The CDR3: CASSPGTLVYEQYF. Here the CDR3 DNA reads TGTGCCAGCAGCCCTGGGACACTCGTCTACGAGCAGTACTTC. Supplemented by reference TRBV7-2 and TRBJ2-7, the full variable domain reads GAGVSQSPSNKVTEKGKDVELRCDPISGHTALYWYRQSLGQGLEFLIYFQGNSAPDKSGLPSDRFSAERTGGSVSTLTIQRTQQEDSAVYLCASSPGTLVYEQYFGPGTRLTVT.